This TCR beta chain was sequenced in a study of graft-versus-host responses after intestinal transplantation (dated by TCRdb to about 2021). Concerning the study at large: The transplants that recipients received were multivisceral, liver-intestinal, or isolated intestinal. Every recipient was given anti-thymocyte globulin induction, followed by about three years of maintenance tacrolimus and steroids. Graft-versus-host and host-versus-graft alloreactive T cell clones were tracked in the graft, circulation and bone marrow after intestinal transplantation using bulk TCR-beta CDR3 sequencing. To identify alloreactive clones, pre-transplant mixed lymphocyte reaction products were sequenced and then compared with unstimulated pre-transplant donor and recipient T cells. A cohort of about two dozen intestinal transplant recipients, including one retransplant, was enrolled, and 3 patients lacking pretransplant specimens were excluded. Donor T cell macrochimerism was defined as a peak of at least 4% donor T cells among recipient peripheral blood mononuclear cells. Rather than going through the commercial service, samples from a few later patients were sequenced in-house on an Illumina MiSeq and processed with MiXCR.

Interpreted using the paper, the time point label stands for: cells obtained before transplantation from donor or recipient. CD3+CD4+ and CD3+CD8+ populations were FACS-sorted from unstimulated pre-transplant donor and recipient cells taken from spleen or lymph nodes. Study-level results and caveats: GvH clones were found in recipient bone marrow, and some of the GvH clones appeared earlier in ileal mucosa or blood, which is consistent with an intestinal mucosal origin. In patients with donor T cell macrochimerism, the allografts had high GvH to HvG T cell clonal ratios. The relatively low number and heterogeneity of intestinal transplant patients limited the conclusions. Early after transplant, declines in HvG clones were associated with peak levels of circulating GvH clones.

About this clone: Its antigen specificity is not known. Base qualities are missing; no much larger clone stands one base away.

Trimming removed 3 bases from V and 15 bases from J; the gene matches leave 6 bases unexplained. Including the terminal cysteine and phenylalanine, the CDR3 comprises 11 residues. Just the 33-base CDR3 DNA is kept, in frame starting at base 1. From a lookup of the germline V gene, CDR1 and CDR2 are SGDLS and YYNGEE. Libraries were made using the immunoSEQ multiplex PCR assay. For most patients, genomic DNA was isolated with the Qiagen DNeasy Blood and Tissue Kit and sent frozen to Adaptive Biotechnologies for TCR sequencing. High-throughput TCR-beta CDR3 sequencing of genomic DNA from most patients was performed by Adaptive Biotechnologies. On the authors' methods: Adaptive's ImmunoSEQ software supplied the TCR sequencing data for around 19 patients, while MiXCR and VDJtools were used to process a few other patients. To correct CD4 versus CD8 sorting errors, sequences present in both subsets at a frequency ratio below 5:1 were removed. CDR3 nucleotide sequences shared by donor and recipient were removed because the origin of these sequences could not be assigned. At least 2-fold expansion over unstimulated cells and a minimum CFSE-low frequency of 0.002% (template counts) or 0.001% (read counts) were required for clones to be classified as alloreactive. Clones detected in sequenced pre-transplant spleen, lymph node, or MLR CFSE-low populations of the donor or recipient were defined as mappable. The cumulative frequency of alloreactive clones was calculated as a percentage of all sequences, weighted by copy number. TCRdb limited this immuneACCESS table to in-frame rearrangements with V and J called. A share of clones is missing; checked studies link under half to unresolved V genes, and the rest is unexplained. For V, J and clone size, that table is used; D and trimming come from the DNA. The sample profile shows 80,000 to 95,000 clones; around 93% of them were found once. The top ten constitute 2% to 2.5% of the sample.

This sequence was found in a human donor who received an intestinal transplant. The sample here was unstimulated CD8+ T cells sorted from spleen or lymph node cells, taken before intestinal transplant. The chain links TRBV9 with TRBJ2-1, with TRBD1 matching 7 junction bases. The DNA sequence is as follows: TGTGCCAGCAGCGCCCAGGGGGAATTGTTCTTC. This sequence encodes CASSAQGELFF.